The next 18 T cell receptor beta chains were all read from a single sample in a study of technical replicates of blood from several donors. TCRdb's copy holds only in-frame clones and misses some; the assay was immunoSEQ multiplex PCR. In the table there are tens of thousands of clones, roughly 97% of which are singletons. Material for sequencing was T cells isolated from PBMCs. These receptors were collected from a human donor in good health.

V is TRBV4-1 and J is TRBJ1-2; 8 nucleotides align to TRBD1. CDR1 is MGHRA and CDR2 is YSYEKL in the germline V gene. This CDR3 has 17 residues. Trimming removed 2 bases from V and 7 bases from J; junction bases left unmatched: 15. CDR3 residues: CASSQPSQGAGRGGYTF. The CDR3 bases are TGCGCCAGCAGCCAACCATCGCAGGGGGCGGGGAGGGGTGGCTACACCTTC.

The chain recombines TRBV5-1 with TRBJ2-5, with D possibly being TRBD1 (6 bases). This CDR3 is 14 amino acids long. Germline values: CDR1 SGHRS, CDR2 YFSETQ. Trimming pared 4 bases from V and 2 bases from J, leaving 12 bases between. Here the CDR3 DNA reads TGCGCCAGCAGCCTCTCCGGACAGCAAGAGACCCAGTACTTC. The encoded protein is CASSLSGQQETQYF. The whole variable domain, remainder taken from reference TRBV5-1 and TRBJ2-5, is KAGVTQTPRYLIKTRGQQVTLSCSPISGHRSVSWYQQTPGQGLQFLFEYFSETQRNKGNFPGRFSGRQFSNSRSEMNVSTLELGDSALYLCASSLSGQQETQYFGPGTRLLVL.

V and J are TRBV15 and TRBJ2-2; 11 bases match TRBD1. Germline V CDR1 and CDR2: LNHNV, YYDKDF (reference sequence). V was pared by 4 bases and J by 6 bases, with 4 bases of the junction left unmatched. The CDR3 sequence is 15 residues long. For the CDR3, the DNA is TGTGCCACCAGCACCGGGACAGGGGGTTCCGGGGAGCTGTTTTTT. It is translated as CATSTGTGGSGELFF.

The CDR3 is CASSSSTRSGSEQYF. CDR3 in DNA: TGTGCCAGCAGCTCCTCTACTAGAAGTGGGTCCGAGCAGTACTTC. The chain has TRBV13 and TRBJ2-7, with D maybe TRBD2 (5 bases). The CDR3 consists of 15 residues. CDR1 PRHDT and CDR2 FYEKMQ come from the germline V gene (reference sequence). V lost 4 bases and J 6 bases, leaving 19 bases between the germline ends.

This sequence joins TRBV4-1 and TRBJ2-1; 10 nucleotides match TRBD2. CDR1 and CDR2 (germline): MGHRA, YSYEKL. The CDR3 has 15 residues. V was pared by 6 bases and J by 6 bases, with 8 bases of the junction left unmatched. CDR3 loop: CASRPPSGRANEQFF. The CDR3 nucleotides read TGCGCCAGCAGACCCCCCAGCGGGAGGGCCAATGAGCAGTTCTTC.

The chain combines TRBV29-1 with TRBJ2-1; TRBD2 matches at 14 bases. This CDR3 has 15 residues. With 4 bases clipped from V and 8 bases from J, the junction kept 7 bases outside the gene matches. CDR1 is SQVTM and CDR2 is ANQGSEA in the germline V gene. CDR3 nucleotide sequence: TGCAGCGTTGCTGGACTAGCGGGAGGTGTCTATGAGCAGTTCTTC. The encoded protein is CSVAGLAGGVYEQFF.

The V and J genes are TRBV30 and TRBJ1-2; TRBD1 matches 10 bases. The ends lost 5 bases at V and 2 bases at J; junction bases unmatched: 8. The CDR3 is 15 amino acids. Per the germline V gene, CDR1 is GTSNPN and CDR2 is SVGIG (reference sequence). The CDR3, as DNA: TGTGCCTGGGGTGGGACAGGGGATTTAAACTATGGCTACACCTTC. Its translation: CAWGGTGDLNYGYTF.

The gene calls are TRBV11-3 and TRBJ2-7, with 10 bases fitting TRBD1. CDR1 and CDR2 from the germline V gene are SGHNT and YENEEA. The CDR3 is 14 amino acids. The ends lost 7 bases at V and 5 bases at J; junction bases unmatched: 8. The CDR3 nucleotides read TGTGCCAGCAACAGACAGGGGGCATCCAACGAGCAGTACTTC. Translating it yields CASNRQGASNEQYF.

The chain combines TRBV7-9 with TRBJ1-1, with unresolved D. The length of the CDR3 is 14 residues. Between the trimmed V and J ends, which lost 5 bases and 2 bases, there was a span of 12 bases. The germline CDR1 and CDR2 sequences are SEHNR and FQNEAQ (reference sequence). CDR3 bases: TGTGCCAGCAGCCCCACCCGGGATAACACTGAAGCTTTCTTT. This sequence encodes CASSPTRDNTEAFF.

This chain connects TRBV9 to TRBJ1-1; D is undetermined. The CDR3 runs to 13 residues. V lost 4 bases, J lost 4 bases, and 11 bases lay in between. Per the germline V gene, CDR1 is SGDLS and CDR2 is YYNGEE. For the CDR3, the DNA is TGTGCCAGCAGCCTCACAGCGGCCACTGAAGCTTTCTTT. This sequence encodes CASSLTAATEAFF.

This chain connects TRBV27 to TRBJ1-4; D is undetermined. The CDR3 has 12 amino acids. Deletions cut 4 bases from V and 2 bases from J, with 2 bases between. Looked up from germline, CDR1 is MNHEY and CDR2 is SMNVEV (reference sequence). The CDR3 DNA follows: TGTGCCAGCAGTTCGACTAATGAAAAACTGTTTTTT. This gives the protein CASSSTNEKLFF.

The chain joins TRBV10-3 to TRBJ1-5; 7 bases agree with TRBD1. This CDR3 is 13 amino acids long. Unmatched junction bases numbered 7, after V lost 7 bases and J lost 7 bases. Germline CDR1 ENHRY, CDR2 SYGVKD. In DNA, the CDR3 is TGTGCCATCACTCTCGACAGGGACCAGCCCCAGCATTTT. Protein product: CAITLDRDQPQHF.

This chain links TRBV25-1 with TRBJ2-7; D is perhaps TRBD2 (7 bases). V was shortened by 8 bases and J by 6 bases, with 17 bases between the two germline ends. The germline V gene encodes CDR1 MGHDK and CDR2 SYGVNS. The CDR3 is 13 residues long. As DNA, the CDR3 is TGTGCCAGCCCCTCCCGGGGGGCCGTCGAGCAGTACTTC. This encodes CASPSRGAVEQYF.

CDR3 nucleotides: TGTGCCAGCAGTACCAGCGGGAGCGGGGAGCTGTTTTTT. Its translation: CASSTSGSGELFF. The V and J genes are TRBV27 and TRBJ2-2, with 8 bases aligning to TRBD2. The length of the CDR3 is 13 residues. V trimming: 5 bases; J trimming: 7 bases; junction bases outside the gene matches: 3. CDR1 is MNHEY, CDR2 SMNVEV, per germline (reference sequence).

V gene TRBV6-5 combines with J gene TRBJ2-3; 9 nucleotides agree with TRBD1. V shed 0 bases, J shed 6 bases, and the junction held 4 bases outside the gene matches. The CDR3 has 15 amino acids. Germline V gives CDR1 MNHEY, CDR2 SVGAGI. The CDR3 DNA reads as TGTGCCAGCAGTTACTCGGGGACAGGGTCGGATACGCAGTATTTT. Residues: CASSYSGTGSDTQYF.

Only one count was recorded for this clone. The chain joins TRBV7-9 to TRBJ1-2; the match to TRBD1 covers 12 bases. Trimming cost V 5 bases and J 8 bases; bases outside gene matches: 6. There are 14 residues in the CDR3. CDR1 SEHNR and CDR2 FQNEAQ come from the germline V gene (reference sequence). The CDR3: CASSAGQGAEGYTF. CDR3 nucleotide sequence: TGTGCCAGCAGCGCGGGACAGGGGGCGGAAGGCTACACCTTC.

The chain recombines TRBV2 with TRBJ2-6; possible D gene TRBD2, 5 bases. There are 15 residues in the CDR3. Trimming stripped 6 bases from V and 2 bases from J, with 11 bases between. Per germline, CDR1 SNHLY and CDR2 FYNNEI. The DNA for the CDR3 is TGTGCCAGCAGGGGAGACTTGGCTGGGGCCAACGTCCTGACTTTC. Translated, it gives CASRGDLAGANVLTF.

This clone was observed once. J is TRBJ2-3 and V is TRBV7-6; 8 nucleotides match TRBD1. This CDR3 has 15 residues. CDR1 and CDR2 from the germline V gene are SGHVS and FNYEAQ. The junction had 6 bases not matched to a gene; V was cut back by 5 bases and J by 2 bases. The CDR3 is CASSARGLDTDTQYF. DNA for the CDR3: TGTGCCAGCAGCGCCAGGGGGCTGGACACAGATACGCAGTATTTT.